A single sample is the source of the 7 T cell receptor beta chains below, sequenced in a study of blood T cell repertoires in COVID-19. Method: immunoSEQ multiplex PCR; TCRdb's copy keeps in-frame clones and lacks some. The sample has about 82,000 clones, 80% seen once; the top ten hold about 11%. Sequences were obtained from peripheral blood. The receptor source for this set is a woman between 40 and 50 years old with active or convalescent COVID-19.

The CDR3 reads CASSPAGGRNAETQYF. CDR3 bases: TGTGCCAGCAGCCCCGCGGGGGGGAGGAACGCGGAGACCCAGTACTTC. The J gene is TRBJ2-5, the V gene TRBV4-2; TRBD2 aligns across 9 bases. The CDR3 loop spans 16 amino acids. The V and J ends lost 4 bases and 5 bases, in that order; junction bases with no gene match: 11. Germline-derived CDR1 and CDR2 are LGHNA and YNFKEQ.

The rearrangement links TRBV27 to TRBJ2-1, with TRBD1 matching over 7 bases. CDR1 is MNHEY, CDR2 SMNVEV, per germline (reference sequence). Losses at the gene ends were 3 bases for V and 2 bases for J; bases not matched to a gene: 4. This CDR3 has 15 amino acids. CDR3: CASSLRDSPYNEQFF. CDR3 nucleotides: TGTGCCAGCAGTTTGAGGGACAGCCCCTACAATGAGCAGTTCTTC.

The V call is TRBV15, the J call TRBJ2-1; 7 bases fit TRBD1. V lost 0 bases and J lost 2; bases outside the gene matches: 1. The CDR3 totals 15 residues. Germline V gene lookup returns CDR1 LNHNV and CDR2 YYDKDF (reference sequence). The CDR3 sequence: CATSRDQGAYNEQFF. The CDR3 nucleotides are TGTGCCACCAGCAGAGACCAGGGGGCCTACAATGAGCAGTTCTTC.

The chain carries TRBV7-9 and TRBJ1-2; D not certain. CDR1 is SEHNR, CDR2 FQNEAQ, per germline (reference sequence). The V gene lost 1 base and the J gene lost 0 bases, with 12 bases spanning the gap. The CDR3 has 16 residues. In nucleotides, the CDR3 is TGTGCCAGCAGCTTAGAGACGCGGGGAACTAACTATGGCTACACCTTC. Translated: CASSLETRGTNYGYTF.

The V call is TRBV19, the J call TRBJ1-6; D is ambiguous. The V and J ends lost 7 bases and 6 bases respectively, with 16 bases between them. This CDR3 contains 15 residues. CDR1 LNHDA and CDR2 SQIVND come from the germline V gene (reference sequence). CDR3: CASNVATGTNSPLHF. Here the CDR3 DNA reads TGTGCCAGTAATGTCGCGACGGGAACTAATTCACCCCTCCACTTT. The full variable domain, its missing parts supplied by reference TRBV19 and TRBJ1-6, is DGGITQSPKYLFRKEGQNVTLSCEQNLNHDAMYWYRQDPGQGLRLIYYSQIVNDFQKGDIAEGYSVSREKKESFPLTVTSAQKNPTAFYLCASNVATGTNSPLHFGNGTRLTVT.

J is TRBJ2-5 and V is TRBV11-2; 7 positions match TRBD1. The V gene end was trimmed by 0 bases and the J gene end by 5 bases; junction bases not matched to a gene: 6. Germline loops: CDR1 SGHAT, CDR2 FQNNGV. The CDR3 covers 15 residues. DNA for the CDR3: TGTGCCAGCAGCTTAGAAGGGGGCAGGGGGGAGACCCAGTACTTC. It is translated as CASSLEGGRGETQYF.

The V call is TRBV7-3, the J call TRBJ1-1, with TRBD1 matching 7 bases. The CDR3 has 14 amino acids. V was clipped by 5 bases and J by 3 bases; unmatched bases: 6. The germline gives CDR1 SGHTA, CDR2 FQGTGA. The CDR3 loop reads CASSRRTGHTEAFF. DNA of the CDR3: TGTGCCAGCAGCCGTCGGACAGGTCACACTGAAGCTTTCTTT.